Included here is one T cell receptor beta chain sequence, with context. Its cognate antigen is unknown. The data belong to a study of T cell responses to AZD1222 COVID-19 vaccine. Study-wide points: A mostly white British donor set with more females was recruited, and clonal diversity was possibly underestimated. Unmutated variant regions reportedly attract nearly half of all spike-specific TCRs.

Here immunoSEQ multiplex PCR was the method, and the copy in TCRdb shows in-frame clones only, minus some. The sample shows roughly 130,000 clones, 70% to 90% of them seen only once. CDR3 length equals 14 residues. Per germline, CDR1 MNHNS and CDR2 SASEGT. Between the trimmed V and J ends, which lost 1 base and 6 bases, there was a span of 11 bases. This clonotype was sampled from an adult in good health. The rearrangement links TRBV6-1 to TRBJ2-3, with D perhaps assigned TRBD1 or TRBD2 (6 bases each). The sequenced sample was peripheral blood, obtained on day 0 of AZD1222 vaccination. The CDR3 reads CASSEGGAPDTQYF. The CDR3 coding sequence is TGTGCCAGCAGTGAAGGGGGGGCGCCTGATACGCAGTATTTT.